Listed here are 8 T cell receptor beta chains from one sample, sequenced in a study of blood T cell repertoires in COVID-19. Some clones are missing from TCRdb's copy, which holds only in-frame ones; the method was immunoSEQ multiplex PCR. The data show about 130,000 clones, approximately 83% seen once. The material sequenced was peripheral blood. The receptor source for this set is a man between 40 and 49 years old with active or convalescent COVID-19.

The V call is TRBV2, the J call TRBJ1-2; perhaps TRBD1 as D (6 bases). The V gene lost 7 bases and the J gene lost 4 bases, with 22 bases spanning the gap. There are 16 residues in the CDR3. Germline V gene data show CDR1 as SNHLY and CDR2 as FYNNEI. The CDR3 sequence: CASIASTSTGSYGYTF. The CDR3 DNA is TGTGCCAGCATTGCTTCTACTTCTACAGGGTCCTATGGCTACACCTTC.

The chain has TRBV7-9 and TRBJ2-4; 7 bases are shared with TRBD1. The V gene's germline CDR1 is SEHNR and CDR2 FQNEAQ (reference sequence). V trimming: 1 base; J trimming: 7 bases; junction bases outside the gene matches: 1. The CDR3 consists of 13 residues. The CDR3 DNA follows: TGTGCCAGCAGCTTAGTAGGGGGCAACATTCAGTACTTC. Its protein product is CASSLVGGNIQYF.

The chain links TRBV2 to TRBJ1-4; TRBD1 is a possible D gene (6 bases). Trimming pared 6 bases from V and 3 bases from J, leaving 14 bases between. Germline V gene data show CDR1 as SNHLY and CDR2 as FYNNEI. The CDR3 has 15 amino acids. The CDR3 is CASRFQGLANEKLFF. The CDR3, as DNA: TGTGCCAGCAGGTTCCAGGGGTTAGCTAATGAAAAACTGTTTTTT.

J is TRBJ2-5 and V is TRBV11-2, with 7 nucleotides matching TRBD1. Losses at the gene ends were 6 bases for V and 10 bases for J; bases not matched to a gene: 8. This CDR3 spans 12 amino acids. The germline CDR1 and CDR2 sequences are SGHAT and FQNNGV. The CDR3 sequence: CASSRQGGSQYF. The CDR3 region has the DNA TGTGCCAGCAGTCGACAGGGTGGCAGCCAGTACTTC.

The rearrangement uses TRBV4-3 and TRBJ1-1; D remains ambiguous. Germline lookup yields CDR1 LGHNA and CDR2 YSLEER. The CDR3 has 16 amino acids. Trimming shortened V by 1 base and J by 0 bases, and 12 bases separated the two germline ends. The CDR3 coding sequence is TGCGCCAGCAGCCAAGTATATCAGGATCTGAACACTGAAGCTTTCTTT. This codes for CASSQVYQDLNTEAFF.

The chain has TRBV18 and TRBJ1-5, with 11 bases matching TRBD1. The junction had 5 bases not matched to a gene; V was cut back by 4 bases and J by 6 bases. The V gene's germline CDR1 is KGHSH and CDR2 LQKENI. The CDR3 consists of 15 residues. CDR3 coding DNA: TGTGCCAGCTCACAGGGACAGGGGGGTGTTCAGCCCCAGCATTTT. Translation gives CASSQGQGGVQPQHF. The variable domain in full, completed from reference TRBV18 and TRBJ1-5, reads NAGVMQNPRHLVRRRGQEARLRCSPMKGHSHVYWYRQLPEEGLKFMVYLQKENIIDESGMPKERFSAEFPKEGPSILRIQQVVRGDSAAYFCASSQGQGGVQPQHFGDGTRLSIL.

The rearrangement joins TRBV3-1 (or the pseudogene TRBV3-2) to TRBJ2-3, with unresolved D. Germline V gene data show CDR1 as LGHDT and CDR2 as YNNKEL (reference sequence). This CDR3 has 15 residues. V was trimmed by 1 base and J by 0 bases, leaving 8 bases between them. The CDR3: CASSQGPTSTDTQYF. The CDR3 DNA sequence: TGTGCCAGCAGCCAAGGTCCCACTAGCACAGATACGCAGTATTTT.

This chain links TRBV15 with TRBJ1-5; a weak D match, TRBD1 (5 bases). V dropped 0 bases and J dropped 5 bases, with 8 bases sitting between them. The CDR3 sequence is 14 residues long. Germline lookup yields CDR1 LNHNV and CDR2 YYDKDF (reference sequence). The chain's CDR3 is CATSRDQGDQPQHF. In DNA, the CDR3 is TGTGCCACCAGCAGAGATCAAGGGGATCAGCCCCAGCATTTT.